The source of this TCR beta chain is a study of beta chain features in type 1 diabetes. In the study overall: There were approximately 100 million sorted cells examined across all samples.

The study, taken as a whole, reports: Moderately but significantly shorter TCRB CDR3s were found in Type 1 diabetes patients in all four CD4+ subsets.

A single heparinised blood sample, averaging approximately 110 mL, was obtained per donor. Naive, central memory, regulatory and stem cell-like memory cells within the CD4+ compartment were sorted using CD45RO/CCR7/CD25/CD127/CD95/CD27. Between the trimmed V and J ends, which lost 3 bases and 8 bases, there was a span of 14 bases. Germline V lookup: CDR1 SGHNT, CDR2 YYREEE (reference sequence). The CDR3 is made up of 13 amino acids. TCRB transcripts that were expressed got sequenced, as all of the isolated RNA had been reverse transcribed. Measured with immunoSEQ multiplex PCR; TCRdb has only the in-frame clones, and not every one. The sample shows 200,000 to 300,000 clones, 12% to 15% of them seen only once. With regard to this clone: What it binds is not known.

The origin of this receptor is a middle-aged woman in good health. The chain carries TRBV5-4 and TRBJ2-5; the D gene is possibly TRBD2 (6 bases). The sequenced material came from naive CD4+ T cells from blood. The CDR3 DNA reads as TGTGCCAGCAGCTGGATGGACGGGGGTACCCAGTACTTC. Translating it yields CASSWMDGGTQYF.